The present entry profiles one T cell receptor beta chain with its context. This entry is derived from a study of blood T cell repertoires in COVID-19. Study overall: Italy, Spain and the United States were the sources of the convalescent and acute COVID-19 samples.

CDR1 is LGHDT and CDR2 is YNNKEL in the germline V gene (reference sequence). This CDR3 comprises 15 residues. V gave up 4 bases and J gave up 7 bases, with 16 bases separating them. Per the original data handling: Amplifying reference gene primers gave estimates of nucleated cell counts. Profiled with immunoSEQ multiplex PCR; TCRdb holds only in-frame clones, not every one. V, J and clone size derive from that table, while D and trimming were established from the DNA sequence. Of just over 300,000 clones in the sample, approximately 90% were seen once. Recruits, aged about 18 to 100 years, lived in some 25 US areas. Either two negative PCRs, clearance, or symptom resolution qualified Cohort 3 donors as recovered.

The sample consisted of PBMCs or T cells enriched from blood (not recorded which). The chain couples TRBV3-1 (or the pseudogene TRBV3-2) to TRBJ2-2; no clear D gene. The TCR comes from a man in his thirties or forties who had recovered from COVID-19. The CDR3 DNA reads TGTGCCAGCAGCCCGCAGGAAGGCGTAAGCGGGGAGCTGTTTTTT. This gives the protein CASSPQEGVSGELFF.